This entry concerns a single T cell receptor beta chain. The table came from immunoSEQ multiplex PCR; TCRdb's copy has only in-frame clones and leaves some out. The sample lists 250,000 to 300,000 clones, 70% to 90% occurring once. This entry is derived from a study of blood T cell repertoires in COVID-19. This CDR3 is built from 13 residues. Trimming pared 6 bases from V and 3 bases from J, leaving 12 bases between. Looked up from germline, CDR1 is SQVTM and CDR2 is ANQGSEA. The V call is TRBV29-1, the J call TRBJ1-5; weak D call: TRBD1 (5 bases). The sequenced sample was PBMCs or T cells enriched from blood (not recorded which). The TCR comes from a woman aged 50 to 60 who had recovered from COVID-19. The CDR3 spells CSVADSLNQPQHF. The CDR3 nucleotides are TGCAGCGTAGCCGACAGCCTCAATCAGCCCCAGCATTTT.